The 29 T cell receptor beta chains below come from one sample, sequenced in a study of blood T cell repertoires in COVID-19. The repertoire was sequenced with immunoSEQ multiplex PCR; TCRdb's copy has only in-frame clones and lacks some. The table includes around 47,000 clones, 88% detected once. Specimen: peripheral blood. These receptors came from a man aged 45-60 years with active COVID-19.

The chain uses TRBV3-1 (or the pseudogene TRBV3-2) and TRBJ1-2, with a weak D call TRBD1 (5 bases). Trimming stripped 2 bases from V and 0 bases from J, with 13 bases between. The CDR3 runs to 16 residues. The germline V gene encodes CDR1 LGHDT and CDR2 YNNKEL (reference sequence). The CDR3 loop reads CASSQLFRQTNYGYTF. CDR3 nucleotide sequence: TGTGCCAGCAGCCAACTATTTAGACAGACTAACTATGGCTACACCTTC.

The gene calls are TRBV24-1 and TRBJ1-2; TRBD1 is a possible D gene (6 bases). Germline V gene lookup returns CDR1 KGHDR and CDR2 SFDVKD. V lost 4 bases and J lost 8, with 16 bases in between. This CDR3 is 14 amino acids long. DNA for the CDR3: TGTGCCACCAGTGACTCCGATGACAGGTTCGGCTACACCTTC. Amino acid sequence: CATSDSDDRFGYTF.

The V and J genes are TRBV28 and TRBJ1-5, with D tentatively TRBD1 (5 bases). V gave up 2 bases and J gave up 1 base, with 9 bases separating them. The CDR3 is made up of 15 amino acids. Germline V gene data show CDR1 as MDHEN and CDR2 as SYDVKM. CDR3 sequence (DNA): TGTGCCAGCAGTTTAAGGGCAGGGAGCAATCAGCCCCAGCATTTT. As protein: CASSLRAGSNQPQHF.

The chain recombines TRBV6-6 with TRBJ1-6; D unclear. Trimming took off 8 bases at V and 6 bases at J, with 8 bases between the two ends. The CDR3 runs 12 residues. Germline CDR1 is MNHNY and CDR2 is SVGAGI (reference sequence). The DNA for the CDR3 is TGTGCCAGCCGCCAGGCTAATTCACCCCTCCACTTT. Protein sequence: CASRQANSPLHF.

This clone was recorded only once. This chain uses TRBV5-1 with TRBJ2-2; D possibly corresponds to TRBD2 (7 bases). Germline values: CDR1 SGHRS, CDR2 YFSETQ. There are 17 residues in the CDR3. V lost 4 bases to trimming and J lost 0 bases, with 16 bases between them. DNA of the CDR3: TGCGCCAGCAGCCCGGGGGGCGCGTTCGCGAACACCGGGGAGCTGTTTTTT. Amino acids: CASSPGGAFANTGELFF.

The gene calls are TRBV3-1 (or the pseudogene TRBV3-2) and TRBJ1-1; TRBD1 matches 7 bases. Germline V CDR1 and CDR2: LGHDT, YNNKEL (reference sequence). CDR3 length equals 12 residues. The J segment lost 10 bases and the V segment lost 2 bases, leaving 4 bases of the junction unmatched. Here the CDR3 DNA reads TGTGCCAGCAGCCAACTCCGGGACAGAGCTTTCTTT. Residues: CASSQLRDRAFF.

The genes are TRBV27 and TRBJ2-7, with D tentatively TRBD1 (6 bases). This CDR3 comprises 14 residues. The V gene lost 3 bases and the J gene lost 3 bases, with 12 bases spanning the gap. CDR1 is MNHEY and CDR2 is SMNVEV in the germline V gene (reference sequence). CDR3 nucleotides: TGTGCCAGCAGTTTGTCTAGGGGGATCTACGAGCAGTACTTC. Protein product: CASSLSRGIYEQYF.

This clone was observed once. This chain connects TRBV10-3 to TRBJ2-5, with TRBD1 matching over 9 bases. This CDR3 comprises 14 residues. The germline V gene has CDR1 ENHRY and CDR2 SYGVKD. Trimming cost V 5 bases and J 6 bases; bases outside gene matches: 7. The chain's CDR3 is CAISRTGEEKTQYF. The CDR3 bases are TGTGCCATCAGTAGGACAGGGGAGGAAAAGACCCAGTACTTC.

This clone was recorded only once. This rearrangement joins TRBV9 to TRBJ1-6, with 8 bases that match TRBD1. This CDR3 is 15 amino acids long. The V and J ends lost 2 bases and 10 bases, in that order; junction bases with no gene match: 8. CDR1 is SGDLS and CDR2 is YYNGEE in the germline V gene. The CDR3 coding sequence is TGTGCCAGCAGCGTTAATCAGGGGGCTGGATCACCCCTCCACTTT. Protein: CASSVNQGAGSPLHF.

The genes are TRBV18 and TRBJ1-3; a possible D gene is TRBD1 (6 bases). The CDR3 sequence is 16 residues long. Germline loops: CDR1 KGHSH, CDR2 LQKENI. The germline V and J ends were trimmed by 2 bases and 0 bases, with 11 bases remaining between them. CDR3 residues: CASSPSMDSSGNTIYF. The CDR3 region has the DNA TGTGCCAGCTCACCAAGTATGGACAGCTCTGGAAACACCATATATTTT.

The chain recombines TRBV9 with TRBJ2-1; 7 positions agree with TRBD1. The CDR3 has 15 amino acids. V trimming: 3 bases; J trimming: 1 base; junction bases outside the gene matches: 4. Germline CDR1 is SGDLS and CDR2 is YYNGEE. CDR3 loop: CASSAGQLSYNEQFF. The CDR3 region has the DNA TGTGCCAGCAGCGCGGGACAGCTGTCCTACAATGAGCAGTTCTTC.

DNA for the CDR3: TGCGCCAGCCAAGCCAATATAAATGATCCCAGACAACAACCCCAGCATTTT. It is translated as CASQANINDPRQQPQHF. J is TRBJ1-5 and V is TRBV4-1, with no clear D. The V and J ends lost 8 bases and 10 bases respectively, with 30 bases between them. From germline, CDR1 is MGHRA and CDR2 YSYEKL. This CDR3 is built from 17 residues.

This sequence joins TRBV25-1 and TRBJ1-4, with 8 bases identical to TRBD1. The germline CDR1 and CDR2 sequences are MGHDK and SYGVNS. Losses at the gene ends were 8 bases for V and 7 bases for J; bases not matched to a gene: 9. The CDR3 extends over 14 amino acids. CDR3 DNA: TGTGCCAGCCGAGGACAGGGACAAATTGAAAAACTGTTTTTT. The encoded protein is CASRGQGQIEKLFF.

The chain combines TRBV4-1 with TRBJ2-3; D possibly corresponds to TRBD2 (7 bases). The CDR3 has 16 residues. Trimming stripped 4 bases from V and 2 bases from J, with 16 bases between. The germline V gene encodes CDR1 MGHRA and CDR2 YSYEKL. The CDR3 protein is CASSPTRGGATDTQYF. CDR3 DNA sequence: TGCGCCAGCAGCCCAACAAGAGGGGGGGCCACAGATACGCAGTATTTT.

The chain joins TRBV7-6 to TRBJ2-5; the match to TRBD2 covers 11 bases. This CDR3 region has 15 residues. The germline V gene has CDR1 SGHVS and CDR2 FNYEAQ. V lost 3 bases and J lost 5; bases outside the gene matches: 5. The CDR3 spells CASSLTSGKGETQYF. As DNA, the CDR3 is TGTGCCAGCAGCTTGACTAGCGGGAAAGGGGAGACCCAGTACTTC.

This clone was seen just once. The chain joins TRBV3-1 (or the pseudogene TRBV3-2) to TRBJ1-1, with D perhaps matching TRBD1 (5 bases). The germline V gene has CDR1 LGHDT and CDR2 YNNKEL (reference sequence). This CDR3 has 14 residues. With 2 bases removed from V and 4 bases from J, the gap between germline ends came to 11 bases. CDR3 in amino acids: CASSQPGIGTEAFF. The CDR3 nucleotides are TGTGCCAGCAGCCAACCAGGGATCGGCACTGAAGCTTTCTTT.

The gene calls are TRBV3-1 (or the pseudogene TRBV3-2) and TRBJ2-3; possible D gene TRBD1, 5 bases. The V end was cut by 1 base, the J end by 3 bases, with 14 bases between. Germline assignment: CDR1 LGHDT and CDR2 YNNKEL (reference sequence). The CDR3 has 16 residues. As DNA, the CDR3 is TGTGCCAGCAGCCAAGTGCTGCCAGGGTTAACAGATACGCAGTATTTT. It translates to CASSQVLPGLTDTQYF.

The chain joins TRBV19 to TRBJ2-3, with D possibly TRBD1 on 6 matching bases. CDR3 size: 19 residues. The germline CDR1 and CDR2 sequences are LNHDA and SQIVND (reference sequence). The V and J ends lost 1 base and 5 bases respectively, with 25 bases between them. The CDR3 DNA reads as TGTGCCAGTAGTATAGGGACAGTTCTTTCCACATTCCGCCGAGATACGCAGTATTTT. Protein product: CASSIGTVLSTFRRDTQYF.

The chain recombines TRBV3-1 (or the pseudogene TRBV3-2) with TRBJ1-2; D uncertain. CDR3 size: 11 residues. V lost 6 bases and J lost 3, with 5 bases in between. The germline CDR1 and CDR2 sequences are LGHDT and YNNKEL (reference sequence). CDR3 in DNA: TGTGCCAGCAGACCAGACTATGGCTACACCTTC. Translating it yields CASRPDYGYTF.

The gene calls are TRBV7-2 and TRBJ1-5, with 9 nucleotides matching TRBD1. CDR3 length: 15 residues. V lost 5 bases and J lost 1; bases outside the gene matches: 3. The germline gives CDR1 SGHTA, CDR2 FQGNSA. As DNA, the CDR3 is TGTGCCAGCAGCCCACAGGGGGCAAGCAATCAGCCCCAGCATTTT. It specifies CASSPQGASNQPQHF.

The sample holds a few counts of this clone. The gene calls are TRBV11-2 and TRBJ2-1; TRBD2 aligns across 9 bases. The CDR3 runs 15 residues. Germline lookup yields CDR1 SGHAT and CDR2 FQNNGV. Trimming took 2 bases from V and 7 from J; bases not matched to a gene: 6. The CDR3 DNA reads TGTGCCAGCAGCTTACTCAGCGGGAGGCGTAATGAGCAGTTCTTC. Protein sequence: CASSLLSGRRNEQFF.

J is TRBJ2-5 and V is TRBV12-3 or TRBV12-4; D is unresolved. The CDR3 has 13 residues. The V and J ends lost 3 bases and 1 base respectively, with 6 bases between them. The CDR3 nucleotides are TGTGCCAGCAGTTTCAACACCCAAGAGACCCAGTACTTC. The encoded protein is CASSFNTQETQYF.

This clone showed up just a few times. This rearrangement joins TRBV10-1 to TRBJ2-7, with a tentative D call TRBD1 (5 bases). The ends were cut back, 3 bases at V and 5 bases at J, with 11 bases in the middle. Germline CDR1 is WNHNN and CDR2 is SYGVQD (reference sequence). CDR3 length equals 13 residues. CDR3 loop: CASSDPDNNEQYF. The CDR3 DNA is TGCGCCAGCAGTGACCCGGACAATAACGAGCAGTACTTC.

The J gene is TRBJ1-1, the V gene TRBV11-3; D not certain. Between the trimmed V and J ends, which lost 5 bases and 1 base, there was a span of 20 bases. This CDR3 has 17 residues. Germline V gives CDR1 SGHNT, CDR2 YENEEA. CDR3 in amino acids: CASSPPSATQSNTEAFF. Here the CDR3 DNA reads TGTGCCAGCAGCCCGCCCAGTGCGACACAGTCGAACACTGAAGCTTTCTTT.

The chain uses TRBV5-4 and TRBJ2-7; 9 nucleotides align to TRBD2. V dropped 4 bases and J dropped 5; count of bases not matched to a gene: 4. The CDR3 has 13 amino acids. Germline loops: CDR1 SGHNT, CDR2 YYREEE (reference sequence). For the CDR3, the DNA is TGTGCCAGCAGCCCGGGACTAGCAGACGAGCAGTACTTC. Protein: CASSPGLADEQYF.

This sequence joins TRBV7-3 and TRBJ1-1, with D perhaps matching TRBD1 (6 bases). Looked up from germline, CDR1 is SGHTA and CDR2 is FQGTGA. The CDR3 loop spans 13 amino acids. The germline V and J ends were trimmed by 5 bases and 4 bases, with 11 bases remaining between them. CDR3 sequence (DNA): TGTGCCAGCAGCACCCACAGGGCCACTGAAGCTTTCTTT. It codes for CASSTHRATEAFF.

V usage is TRBV7-9 and J usage is TRBJ2-3; 10 bases are a match to TRBD2. Germline V CDR1 and CDR2: SEHNR, FQNEAQ (reference sequence). This CDR3 is built from 18 residues. V dropped 1 base and J dropped 1; count of bases not matched to a gene: 8. CDR3 loop: CASSLEFASGSGTDTQYF. The CDR3 nucleotides read TGTGCCAGCAGCTTAGAATTTGCTAGCGGGAGTGGCACAGATACGCAGTATTTT.

This sequence joins TRBV29-1 and TRBJ2-5, with D perhaps matching TRBD1 (6 bases). V was cut by 4 bases and J by 4 bases, with 16 bases left in between. The CDR3 has 14 amino acids. Germline values: CDR1 SQVTM, CDR2 ANQGSEA. For the CDR3, the DNA is TGCAGCGTTGTTGGGGGCCTCTGGGGAGAGACCCAGTACTTC. Its protein product is CSVVGGLWGETQYF.

V is TRBV9 and J is TRBJ2-5; the match to TRBD2 covers 7 bases. The trim removed 2 bases at V and 2 bases at J, leaving 6 bases unmatched. Germline assignment: CDR1 SGDLS and CDR2 YYNGEE. The CDR3 extends over 15 amino acids. This chain's CDR3 is CASSVSGGFQETQYF. CDR3 nucleotides: TGTGCCAGCAGCGTCTCGGGGGGATTTCAAGAGACCCAGTACTTC.